A selection of T cell receptor beta chains follows, all from one sample in a study of T cell repertoires in cytomegalovirus infection. For these TCRs, the target antigens are not known. TCRdb independently ran MiXCR on the reads; one entry per CDR3 protein. The repertoire holds some 200,000 distinct CDR3 sequences, with about 38% as singletons. Sequencing was performed on CD8+ T cells from cultured PBMCs, taken from culture after CMV antigen stimulation. These receptors all stem from a human donor in good health (CMV status not recorded). Some clones in this sample may be carry-over from other donors' samples. Each CDR3 is given with its conserved first and last residue. A D gene is named only where the DNA matches it firmly. Some rows mark clone size as missing; the rest say once, few, many or name a class of expanded clone.

abundance,v_gene,j_gene,d_gene,CDR3nt,CDR3aa
once,TRBV2,TRBJ2-3,TRBD2,TGTGCCAGCAGCGAGAAGAGGACTAGCGGCACAGATACGCAGTATTTT,CASSEKRTSGTDTQYF
few,TRBV4-1,TRBJ1-6,NA,TGCGCCAGCAGCCAATGGACCTTTGGGAGTTCACCCCTCCACTTT,CASSQWTFGSSPLHF
NA,TRBV7-2,TRBJ2-1,NA,TGTGCCAGCAGCTTAGTGTGGGGGGATGAGCAGTTCTTC,CASSLVWGDEQFF
NA,TRBV4-1,TRBJ2-1,NA,TGCGCCAGCAGCCAAGATGAGGGCGAGCAGTTCTTC,CASSQDEGEQFF
few,TRBV27,TRBJ2-7,TRBD2,TGTGCCAGCAGTTTGCGGGGGGCAAAAATCTACGAGCAGTACTTC,CASSLRGAKIYEQYF
NA,TRBV20-1,TRBJ1-2,NA,TGCAGTGCTATAGTGATCGACCGCGGCTACACCTTC,CSAIVIDRGYTF
NA,TRBV11-2,TRBJ1-2,TRBD1,TGTGCCAGCAGCCGCTCTGACAGGGGAGATGGCTACACCTTC,CASSRSDRGDGYTF
few,TRBV7-3,TRBJ2-3,TRBD1,TGTGCCAGCAGCTCCCCGGACAGGACGAGCACAGATACGCAGTATTTT,CASSSPDRTSTDTQYF
NA,TRBV7-2,TRBJ2-7,NA,TGTGCCAGCAGCCCCTCCGGGGCGGCCTACGAGCAGTACTTC,CASSPSGAAYEQYF
NA,TRBV7-2,TRBJ1-5,TRBD1,TGTGCCAGCAGCTTAATCTCGGGACAGGGGTTGCCCCAGCATTTT,CASSLISGQGLPQHF
NA,TRBV6-8,TRBJ2-7,NA,TGTGCCAGCAGCCGTAGCGGATTATTCTCCTACGAGCAGTACTTC,CASSRSGLFSYEQYF
NA,TRBV7-6,TRBJ2-1,NA,TGTGCCAGCAGCTTAAGGGCGGGAAGTACCTACAATGAGCAGTTCTTC,CASSLRAGSTYNEQFF
NA,TRBV29-1,TRBJ1-1,NA,TGCAGCGTCCTACAGGGTCGTGCTGAAGCTTTCTTT,CSVLQGRAEAFF
NA,TRBV2,TRBJ1-5,TRBD1,TGTGCCAGCAGGGAAGGGACAGGGGTTCAGCCCCAGCATTTT,CASREGTGVQPQHF
few,TRBV12-3/TRBV12-4,TRBJ2-3,NA,TGTGCCAGCAGCCATGGGTTGGCCGGCACAGATACGCAGTATTTT,CASSHGLAGTDTQYF
few,TRBV6-1,TRBJ2-7,NA,TGTGCCAGTTCCAGGGGTGGGGCCAGGTACGAGCAGTACTTC,CASSRGGARYEQYF
NA,TRBV27,TRBJ2-1,NA,TGTGCCAGCAGTTTAAGAAACTTAGAGTTCTTC,CASSLRNLEFF
NA,TRBV12-5,TRBJ1-5,NA,TGTGCTAGTGGTTTGGGACAGGACTATAGCAATCAGCCCCAGCATTTT,CASGLGQDYSNQPQHF
NA,TRBV4-2,TRBJ1-5,NA,TGTGCCAGCAGCCAAGATCTAAGAATCGGGGGCAATCAGCCCCAGCATTTT,CASSQDLRIGGNQPQHF
NA,TRBV7-6,TRBJ1-1,NA,TGTGCCAGCAGCCGCTGGCTTCGAGGAGAGGGAACTGAAGCTTTCTTT,CASSRWLRGEGTEAFF
NA,TRBV9,TRBJ1-4,TRBD1,TGTGCCAGCAGCGTAGGGGACAGGGCCTATGCAACTAATGAAAAACTGTTTTTT,CASSVGDRAYATNEKLFF
NA,TRBV7-9,TRBJ1-6,NA,TGTGCCAGCAGCTTAGTGTTGTCCTATAATTCACCCCTCCACTTT,CASSLVLSYNSPLHF
NA,TRBV7-4,TRBJ2-1,TRBD1,TGTGCCGGGGACAGGGCGGGCAATGAGCAGTTCTTC,CAGDRAGNEQFF
few,TRBV27,TRBJ1-1,NA,TGTGCCAGCAGTTTACGCCGATCCACTGAAGCTTTCTTT,CASSLRRSTEAFF
NA,TRBV11-2,TRBJ2-1,NA,TGTGCCAGCAGCTTAGAGAGCTACAATGAGCAGTTCTTC,CASSLESYNEQFF